This entry lists 22 T cell receptor beta chains sequenced from one sample in a study of identical twins. Using its own MiXCR run on the 5' RACE reads, TCRdb lists one record per CDR3 protein. The table lists about 470,000 distinct CDR3 sequences, approximately 24% of them singletons, with 2.5% to 3.5% in the top ten. This same sample was also taken into another study, of T cells expressing NK-cell markers.

Source material: CD4+ T cells sorted from blood. These receptors all come from a woman aged 18-29 years in good health.

This clonotype was observed a few times. The chain carries TRBV20-1 and TRBJ2-1; 7 positions agree with TRBD2. The CDR3 has 15 amino acids. V lost 0 bases to trimming and J lost 9 bases; unmatched junction nucleotides: 11. CDR1 and CDR2 (germline): DFQATT, SNEGSKA (reference sequence). CDR3 sequence (DNA): TGCAGTGCTAGAGATCGTGGGGGAGGGCCAAGTGAGCAGTTCTTC. Its translation: CSARDRGGGPSEQFF.

This clonotype was counted a few times. The chain couples TRBV20-1 to TRBJ2-3; a possible D gene is TRBD2 (6 bases). The germline V gene encodes CDR1 DFQATT and CDR2 SNEGSKA (reference sequence). Deletions cut 5 bases from V and 0 bases from J, with 18 bases between. The CDR3 has 16 residues. DNA of the CDR3: TGCAGTGCTCCCCTCGGGGGTCGACTCAGCACAGATACGCAGTATTTT. Translating it yields CSAPLGGRLSTDTQYF.

This chain links TRBV7-2 with TRBJ2-1; 13 bases line up with TRBD2. V lost 5 bases to trimming and J lost 5 bases; unmatched junction nucleotides: 6. Germline CDR1 reads SGHTA; CDR2 reads FQGNSA. The CDR3 loop spans 16 amino acids. The CDR3 sequence: CASSRTSGRVNNEQFF. For the CDR3, the DNA is TGTGCCAGCAGCCGGACTAGCGGGAGAGTTAACAATGAGCAGTTCTTC.

This clonotype was detected a few times. The chain carries TRBV2 and TRBJ2-5; a possible D gene is TRBD2 (6 bases). V was cut by 8 bases and J by 5 bases, with 24 bases left in between. The CDR3 consists of 16 residues. Germline V gives CDR1 SNHLY, CDR2 FYNNEI. Written as DNA, the CDR3 is TGTGCCAGCGATATTCAACGGGGAGGCGGCCCGGAGACCCAGTACTTC. Residues: CASDIQRGGGPETQYF.

The V and J genes are TRBV20-1 and TRBJ2-1, with D uncertain. CDR3 length: 14 residues. Germline V CDR1 and CDR2: DFQATT, SNEGSKA (reference sequence). The ends were cut back, 0 bases at V and 8 bases at J, with 14 bases in the middle. The chain's CDR3 is CSAREGSRRYEQFF. In nucleotides, the CDR3 is TGCAGTGCTAGAGAAGGGTCCCGCCGCTATGAGCAGTTCTTC.

This clonotype showed up just a few times. The chain joins TRBV5-6 to TRBJ2-3; D is uncertain. The germline CDR1 and CDR2 sequences are SGHDT and YYEEEE. V was pared by 5 bases and J by 4 bases, with 11 bases between. The CDR3 extends over 13 amino acids. CDR3 region: CASRLRTADTQYF. The CDR3 DNA sequence: TGTGCCAGCAGGTTGAGGACCGCAGATACGCAGTATTTT.

This chain connects TRBV12-3 or TRBV12-4 to TRBJ2-1; D is ambiguous. The CDR3 is 15 amino acids. Trimming removed 2 bases at V and 9 bases at J, with 17 bases between. The CDR3 DNA reads as TGTGCCAGCAGTTTAAATAGCATGGTGGGTGGTGAGCAGTTCTTC. Protein product: CASSLNSMVGGEQFF.

This clonotype was seen more than once but under ten times. CDR3 sequence (DNA): TGTGCCAGCAGCACAACCTTCCCGGGTGAAGCTTTCTTT. Protein: CASSTTFPGEAFF. The rearrangement links TRBV11-3 to TRBJ1-1; D gene ambiguous. The CDR3 is made up of 13 amino acids. CDR1 is SGHNT and CDR2 is YENEEA in the germline V gene. V lost 5 bases and J 7 bases, leaving 14 bases between the germline ends. Complete variable domain (other parts from reference TRBV11-3 and TRBJ1-1): EAGVVQSPRYKIIEKKQPVAFWCNPISGHNTLYWYLQNLGQGPELLIRYENEEAVDDSQLPKDRFSAERLKGVDSTLKIQPAELGDSAVYLCASSTTFPGEAFFGQGTRLTVV.

The chain links TRBV6-5 to TRBJ1-2; the D is unclear. Trimming cost V 0 bases and J 8 bases, with 16 bases left between them. CDR3 length: 15 residues. Germline loops: CDR1 MNHEY, CDR2 SVGAGI. DNA for the CDR3: TGTGCCAGCAGTTACTCGTCCCATTTCCGGAGGGGCTACACCTTC. This gives the protein CASSYSSHFRRGYTF.

In this sample, this clonotype turned up once. The chain employs TRBV7-3 and TRBJ2-2; 14 nucleotides match TRBD2. Germline V gene sequence: CDR1 SGHTA, CDR2 FQGTGA. J was trimmed by 6 bases and V by 0 bases; bases with no gene match: 0. The CDR3 consists of 16 residues. DNA of the CDR3: TGTGCCAGCAGCTTAACGGGACTAGCGGGGGCCGGGGAGCTGTTTTTT. Protein sequence: CASSLTGLAGAGELFF. Full variable domain (rest looked up from reference TRBV7-3 and TRBJ2-2): GAGVSQTPSNKVTEKGKYVELRCDPISGHTALYWYRQSLGQGPEFLIYFQGTGAADDSGLPNDRFFAVRPEGSVSTLKIQRTERGDSAVYLCASSLTGLAGAGELFFGEGSRLTVL.

CDR3 nucleotides: TGCAGTGCTTATGACAGAGAGGAGACCCAGTACTTC. Its translation is CSAYDREETQYF. This rearrangement joins TRBV20-1 to TRBJ2-5; a weak D match, TRBD1 (5 bases). CDR3 size: 12 residues. V was pared by 5 bases and J by 5 bases, with 12 bases between. CDR1 is DFQATT and CDR2 is SNEGSKA in the germline V gene (reference sequence).

The chain couples TRBV29-1 to TRBJ2-3; D is possibly TRBD2 (6 bases). Germline CDR1 is SQVTM and CDR2 is ANQGSEA. This CDR3 contains 13 residues. The V end lost 5 bases, the J end lost 1 base, and 10 bases lay between the germline ends. The DNA for the CDR3 is TGCAGCGTTCTAGCTAGCGGCACAGATACGCAGTATTTT. Translation: CSVLASGTDTQYF.

The chain uses TRBV10-3 and TRBJ2-3, with TRBD2 matching 7 bases. V lost 9 bases to trimming and J lost 2 bases; unmatched junction nucleotides: 8. This CDR3 has 14 residues. Germline V gene lookup returns CDR1 ENHRY and CDR2 SYGVKD. CDR3 coding DNA: TGTGCCATGGGAGGGGACGTGAACACAGATACGCAGTATTTT. Residues: CAMGGDVNTDTQYF.

The chain couples TRBV5-1 to TRBJ1-4; D gene ambiguous. The CDR3 has 15 amino acids. The germline V gene encodes CDR1 SGHRS and CDR2 YFSETQ. Trimming removed 4 bases from V and 9 bases from J, with 19 bases in between. The CDR3 nucleotides read TGCGCCAGCAGCATCTTGGGAAGGAGAGGGAAAAAACTGTTTTTT. Translated, it gives CASSILGRRGKKLFF.

This chain connects TRBV6-6 to TRBJ2-7; D unclear. Trimming stripped 2 bases from V and 2 bases from J, with 7 bases between. Germline V gene data show CDR1 as MNHNY and CDR2 as SVGAGI (reference sequence). The CDR3 totals 13 residues. The CDR3 region is CASSYLAAYEQYF. In DNA, the CDR3 is TGTGCCAGCAGTTACCTGGCGGCCTACGAGCAGTACTTC.

The sample holds many counts of this clonotype. The chain joins TRBV9 to TRBJ2-3; D could derive from TRBD1 or TRBD2 (5 bases each). CDR3 length equals 13 residues. The germline V gene has CDR1 SGDLS and CDR2 YYNGEE. Trimming left V 8 bases short and J 8 bases short, with 18 bases between. This chain's CDR3 is CASSMGDRRTQYF. CDR3 nucleotide sequence: TGTGCCAGTAGCATGGGGGACCGACGTACGCAGTATTTT.

Only a few counts were recorded for this clonotype. This chain links TRBV5-5 with TRBJ2-3; D is ambiguous. The CDR3 has 15 residues. V lost 1 base and J lost 6, with 15 bases in between. Germline V gives CDR1 SGHKS, CDR2 YYEKEE (reference sequence). This CDR3 reads CASSLSAQLGDTQYF. The CDR3 nucleotides read TGTGCCAGCAGCTTGTCGGCTCAGTTAGGTGATACGCAGTATTTT.

The table lists this clonotype with a few counts. The V gene is TRBV7-2, the J gene TRBJ2-5; no clear D. Germline V gene sequence: CDR1 SGHTA, CDR2 FQGNSA. The CDR3 consists of 12 residues. The V and J ends lost 4 bases and 5 bases respectively, with 8 bases between them. The CDR3 DNA reads TGTGCCAGCAGCTCGAGATGGGAGACCCAGTACTTC. It translates to CASSSRWETQYF.

The V and J genes are TRBV6-5 and TRBJ2-7; 9 nucleotides line up with TRBD2. The V gene's germline CDR1 is MNHEY and CDR2 SVGAGI. Unmatched junction bases numbered 8, after V lost 4 bases and J lost 1 base. This CDR3 is built from 16 residues. This chain's CDR3 is CASSWGLAAQSYEQYF. The CDR3 bases are TGTGCCAGCAGTTGGGGACTAGCTGCGCAGTCCTACGAGCAGTACTTC.

This clonotype has a handful of counts. The chain is built from TRBV5-1 and TRBJ2-1, with a tentative D call TRBD2 (5 bases). Germline CDR1 reads SGHRS; CDR2 reads YFSETQ. This CDR3 is 15 amino acids long. V shed 6 bases and J shed 1 base, with 14 bases lying between them. CDR3 sequence (DNA): TGCGCCAGCACCCCCGGAGGTTTTTCCTACAATGAGCAGTTCTTC. Translating it yields CASTPGGFSYNEQFF.

This chain uses TRBV20-1 with TRBJ2-7, with 9 nucleotides matching TRBD2. CDR1 is DFQATT, CDR2 SNEGSKA, per germline (reference sequence). V lost 7 bases and J lost 5; bases outside the gene matches: 21. The CDR3 is 17 residues long. The CDR3: CSVRRNSGSILPNEQYF. DNA for the CDR3: TGCAGTGTAAGACGGAATAGCGGGAGTATCCTACCCAACGAGCAGTACTTC.

This clonotype appeared a few times. This chain uses TRBV5-1 with TRBJ1-5; D is undetermined. Germline CDR1 is SGHRS and CDR2 is YFSETQ. The CDR3 runs to 13 residues. V was cut by 2 bases and J by 5 bases, with 8 bases left in between. The CDR3 is CASSFSTDQPQHF. DNA of the CDR3: TGCGCCAGCAGCTTCAGTACGGATCAGCCCCAGCATTTT.